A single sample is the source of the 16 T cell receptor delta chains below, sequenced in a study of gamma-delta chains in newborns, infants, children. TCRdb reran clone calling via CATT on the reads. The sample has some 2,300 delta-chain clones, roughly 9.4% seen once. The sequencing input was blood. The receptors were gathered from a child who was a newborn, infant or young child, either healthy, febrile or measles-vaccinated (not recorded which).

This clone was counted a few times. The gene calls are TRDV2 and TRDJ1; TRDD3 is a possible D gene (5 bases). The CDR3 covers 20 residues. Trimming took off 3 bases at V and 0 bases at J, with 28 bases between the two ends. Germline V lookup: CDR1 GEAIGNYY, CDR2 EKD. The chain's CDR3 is CACDPLTTGGHGQYTDKLIF. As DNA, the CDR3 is TGTGCCTGTGACCCCCTGACGACGGGGGGTCACGGCCAGTACACCGATAAACTCATCTTT.

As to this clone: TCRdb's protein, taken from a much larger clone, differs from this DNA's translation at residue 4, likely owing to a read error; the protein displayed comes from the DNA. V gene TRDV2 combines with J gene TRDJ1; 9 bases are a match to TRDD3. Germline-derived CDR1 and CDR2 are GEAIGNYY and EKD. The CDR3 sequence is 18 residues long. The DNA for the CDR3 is TGTGCCTGTGCCACCGATTCGTACTGGGGGACCCCAACCGATAAACTCATCTTT. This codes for CACATDSYWGTPTDKLIF.

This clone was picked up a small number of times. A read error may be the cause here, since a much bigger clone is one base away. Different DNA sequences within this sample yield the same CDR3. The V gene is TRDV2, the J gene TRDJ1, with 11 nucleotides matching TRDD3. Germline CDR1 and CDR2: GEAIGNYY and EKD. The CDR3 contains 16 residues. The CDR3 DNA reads TGCGCCTGTGACCAACTGGGGGATAGAGACACCGATAAACTCATCTTT. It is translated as CACDQLGDRDTDKLIF.

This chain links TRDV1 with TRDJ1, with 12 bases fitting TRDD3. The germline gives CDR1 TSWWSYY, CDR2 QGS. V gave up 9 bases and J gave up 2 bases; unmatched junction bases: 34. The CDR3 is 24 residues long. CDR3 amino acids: CALALPQFRYWGILDSGGTDKLIF. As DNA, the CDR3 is TGTGCTCTGGCCCTCCCCCAATTTCGATACTGGGGGATACTAGACTCCGGTGGAACCGATAAACTCATCTTT.

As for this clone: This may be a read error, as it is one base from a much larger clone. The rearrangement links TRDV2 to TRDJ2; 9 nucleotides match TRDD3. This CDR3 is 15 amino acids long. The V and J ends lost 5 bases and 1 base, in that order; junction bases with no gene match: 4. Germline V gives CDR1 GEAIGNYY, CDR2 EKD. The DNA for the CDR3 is TGTGCCTGTGCCCTACTGGGGGATTTGACAGCACAACTCTTCTTT. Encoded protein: CACALLGDLTAQLFF.

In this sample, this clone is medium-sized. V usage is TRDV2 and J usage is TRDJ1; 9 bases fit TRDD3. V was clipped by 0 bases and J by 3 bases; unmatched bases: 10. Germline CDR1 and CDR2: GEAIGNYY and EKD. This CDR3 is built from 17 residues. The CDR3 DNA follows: TGTGCCTGTGACACCCCCCCCCTGGGGGATTCGTCCGATAAACTCATCTTT. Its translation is CACDTPPLGDSSDKLIF.

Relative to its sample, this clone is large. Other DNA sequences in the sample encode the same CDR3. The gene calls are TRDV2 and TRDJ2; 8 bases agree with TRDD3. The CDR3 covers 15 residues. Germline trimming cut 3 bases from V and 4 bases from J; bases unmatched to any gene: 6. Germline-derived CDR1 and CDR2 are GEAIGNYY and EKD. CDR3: CACDPLGGETAQLFF. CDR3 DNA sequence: TGTGCCTGTGACCCACTGGGGGGCGAGACAGCACAACTCTTCTTT.

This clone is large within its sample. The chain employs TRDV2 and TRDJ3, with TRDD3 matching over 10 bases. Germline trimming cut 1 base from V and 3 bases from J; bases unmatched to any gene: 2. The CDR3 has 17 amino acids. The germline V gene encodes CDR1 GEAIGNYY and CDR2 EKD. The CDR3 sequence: CACDTLGDVWDTRQMFF. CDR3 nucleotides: TGTGCCTGTGACACACTGGGGGATGTCTGGGACACCCGACAGATGTTTTTC.

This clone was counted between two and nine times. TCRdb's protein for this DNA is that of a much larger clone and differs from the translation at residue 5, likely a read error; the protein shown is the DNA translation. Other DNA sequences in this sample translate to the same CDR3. CDR3 in DNA: TGTGCCTGTGACTCTACTGGGGGATACTCCTGGGACACCCGACAGATGTTTTTC. Translation gives CACDSTGGYSWDTRQMFF. The V call is TRDV2, the J call TRDJ3, with 11 bases fitting TRDD3. CDR1 and CDR2 (germline): GEAIGNYY, EKD. The CDR3 has 18 amino acids. V dropped 3 bases and J dropped 0; count of bases not matched to a gene: 3.

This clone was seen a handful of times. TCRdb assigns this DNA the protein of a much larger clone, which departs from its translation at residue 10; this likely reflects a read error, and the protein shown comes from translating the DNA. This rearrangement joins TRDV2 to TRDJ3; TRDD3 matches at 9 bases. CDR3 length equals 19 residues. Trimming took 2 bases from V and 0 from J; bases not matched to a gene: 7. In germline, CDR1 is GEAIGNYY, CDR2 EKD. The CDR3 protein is CACDRRWGYVSWDTRQMFF. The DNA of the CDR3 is TGTGCCTGTGACAGAAGGTGGGGATACGTCTCCTGGGACACCCGACAGATGTTTTTC.

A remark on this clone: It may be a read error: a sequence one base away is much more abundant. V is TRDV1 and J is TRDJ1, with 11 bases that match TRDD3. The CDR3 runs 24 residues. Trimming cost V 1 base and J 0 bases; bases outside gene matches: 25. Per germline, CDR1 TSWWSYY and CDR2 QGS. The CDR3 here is CALGERLTWPSYIWGILHTDKLIF. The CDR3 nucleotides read TGTGCTCTTGGGGAACGCCTTACATGGCCTTCCTACATCTGGGGGATACTACACACCGATAAACTCATCTTT.

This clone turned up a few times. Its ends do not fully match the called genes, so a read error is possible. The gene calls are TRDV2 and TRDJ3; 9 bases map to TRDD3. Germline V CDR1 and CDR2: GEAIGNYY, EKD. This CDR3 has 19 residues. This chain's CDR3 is CACDRRWGYGSWDARQMFF. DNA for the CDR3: TGTGCCTGTGACAGAAGGTGGGGATACGGCTCCTGGGACGCCCGACAGATGTTTTTC.

The CDR3 region has the DNA TGTGCCACCGCGGAGTACTGGGTGCCAAACGCCCTTACCGATAAACTCATCTTT. Its translation is CATAEYWVPNALTDKLIF. This chain joins TRDV2 and TRDJ1; D perhaps matches TRDD3 (6 bases). The V gene's germline CDR1 is GEAIGNYY and CDR2 EKD. Trimming left V 9 bases short and J 2 bases short, with 30 bases between. CDR3 size: 18 residues.

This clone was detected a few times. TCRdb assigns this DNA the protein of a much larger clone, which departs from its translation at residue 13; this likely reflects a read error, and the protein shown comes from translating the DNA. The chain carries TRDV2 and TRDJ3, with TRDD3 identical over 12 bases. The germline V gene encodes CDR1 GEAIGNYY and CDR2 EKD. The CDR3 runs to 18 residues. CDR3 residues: CACDSLLGDTWDARQMFF. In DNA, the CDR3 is TGTGCCTGTGACTCCTTACTGGGGGATACCTGGGACGCCCGACAGATGTTTTTC.

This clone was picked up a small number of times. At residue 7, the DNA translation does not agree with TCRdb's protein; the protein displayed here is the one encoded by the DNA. In nucleotides, the CDR3 is TGTGCCTGTGACACCGTACCGGGGGATGCGAGCTCCTGGGACACCCGACAGATGTTTTTC. Amino acids: CACDTVPGDASSWDTRQMFF. The V gene is TRDV2, the J gene TRDJ3, with 7 bases lining up with TRDD3. CDR3 length: 20 residues. J gave up 0 bases and V 0 bases, and 10 bases lay outside the gene matches. Germline assignment: CDR1 GEAIGNYY and CDR2 EKD.

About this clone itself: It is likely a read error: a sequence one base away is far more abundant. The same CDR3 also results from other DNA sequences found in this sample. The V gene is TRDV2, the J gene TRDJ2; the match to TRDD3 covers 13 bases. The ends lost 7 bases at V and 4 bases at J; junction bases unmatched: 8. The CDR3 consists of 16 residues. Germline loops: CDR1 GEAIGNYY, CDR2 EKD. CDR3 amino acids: CACDPTGGYATAQLFF. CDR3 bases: TGTGCCTGCGATCCGACTGGGGGATACGCGACAGCACAACTCTTCTTT.